This T cell receptor beta chain was captured by sequencing in a study of metastatic and nonmetastatic thyroid tumors. In the study overall: Comparison of repertoires was carried out across blood and tumor or nodule tissue from malignant and benign thyroid patients. Study findings and constraints: When malignant thyroid tumors were compared with benign nodules, TCR beta diversity was reportedly significantly higher in the malignant tumors. This held in both blood and tumor samples.

This clone was detected many times. Its antigen is still unknown. Trimming cost V 0 bases and J 0 bases, with 7 bases left between them. CDR1 and CDR2 (germline): SGDLS, YYNGEE. The CDR3 has 15 residues. No treatment had been given to any patient before thyroid surgery. In the study's own analysis: Across clinicopathological groups, CDR3 differences served as the basis for building a distant-metastasis classifier for papillary thyroid cancer. TCRdb re-called clones via MiXCR from the PCR reads. The V and J calls and clone size are TCRdb's, not the authors'. This repertoire shows around 15,000 clones, roughly 24% found once; its top ten account for 22%.

This clonotype originated in a female donor with papillary thyroid cancer or a benign thyroid nodule (not recorded which). Some clones in this sample may be carry-over from other donors' samples. The chain combines TRBV9 with TRBJ2-1; unclear D gene. Sequenced: tumor tissue. This chain's CDR3 is CASSVAPDSYNEQFF. The DNA for the CDR3 is TGTGCCAGCAGCGTAGCCCCCGACTCCTACAATGAGCAGTTCTTC.